The clone carrying this TCR beta chain showed up just a few times. This CDR3 is 12 amino acids long. With 2 bases removed from V and 7 bases from J, the gap between germline ends came to 9 bases. The germline V gene has CDR1 SEHNR and CDR2 FQNEAQ (reference sequence). The data stem from a study of T and B cells in COVID-19 patients. Looking at the study overall: Comorbidities linked to unfavorable COVID-19 outcome were present in about 90% of the 20 active-infection patients.

TRB was amplified from about 250-500 ng of blood genomic DNA. BIOMED2 TRB-A/B primer pools were used in multiplex TRB PCR. TCRdb itself ran the multiplex PCR reads through MiXCR, one entry per CDR3 protein. The table lists 13,000 or so distinct CDR3 sequences, roughly 27% of them singletons. This chain joins TRBV7-9 and TRBJ2-7; D is unclear. The sequenced sample was blood. This TCR was recovered from a human donor who had recovered from COVID-19. CDR3 DNA: TGTGCCAGCAGCTTATGGGTGGGGGAGCAGTACTTC. This encodes CASSLWVGEQYF.